These 21 T cell receptor beta chains were all obtained from the same sample, sequenced in a study of cytomegalovirus exposure and HLA in healthy donors. The PCR was carried out with 60 Vbeta primers and 13 Jbeta primers. Libraries were prepared by immunoSEQ multiplex PCR; TCRdb keeps only in-frame clonotypes and omits some of them. This table has over 130,000 clones, over 75% appearing once. The specimen was PBMCs. The receptors were gathered from a man between 45 and 60 years old in good health and CMV-seronegative.

The genes are TRBV2 and TRBJ1-1; no reliable D call. CDR1 is SNHLY, CDR2 FYNNEI, per germline. The CDR3 is made up of 16 amino acids. With 6 bases removed from V and 0 bases from J, the gap between germline ends came to 17 bases. CDR3 DNA: TGTGCCAGCAGGAGGTTAATAGGTTTCGTGAACACTGAAGCTTTCTTT. This translates into CASRRLIGFVNTEAFF.

This chain links TRBV10-2 with TRBJ2-1; D unresolved. The CDR3 length is 16 residues. CDR1 is WSHSY, CDR2 SAAADI, per germline. Between the trimmed V and J ends, which lost 0 bases and 4 bases, there was a span of 13 bases. The CDR3 loop is CASSESGAEPYNEQFF. Here the CDR3 DNA reads TGCGCCAGCAGTGAGTCTGGCGCGGAACCTTACAATGAGCAGTTCTTC.

The J gene is TRBJ1-5, the V gene TRBV30; 7 bases match TRBD1. Trimming removed 1 base from V and 6 bases from J; junction bases left unmatched: 9. This CDR3 spans 15 amino acids. Germline V lookup: CDR1 GTSNPN, CDR2 SVGIG (reference sequence). CDR3 nucleotide sequence: TGTGCCTGGAGTGCGACAGGGTTGGTAGGTCAGCCCCAGCATTTT. It specifies CAWSATGLVGQPQHF.

J is TRBJ2-3 and V is TRBV15, with a tentative D call TRBD2 (7 bases). Deletions cut 4 bases from V and 6 bases from J, with 23 bases between. Per germline, CDR1 LNHNV and CDR2 YYDKDF (reference sequence). The CDR3 runs 17 residues. The CDR3 here is CATSKPSMGGLGDTQYF. Here the CDR3 DNA reads TGTGCCACCAGCAAGCCCTCAATGGGGGGGCTAGGGGATACGCAGTATTTT.

The chain employs TRBV27 and TRBJ1-1, with TRBD1 identical over 10 bases. Looked up from germline, CDR1 is MNHEY and CDR2 is SMNVEV (reference sequence). Trimming took 2 bases from V and 7 from J; bases not matched to a gene: 10. This CDR3 comprises 16 residues. The CDR3 DNA reads as TGTGCCAGCAGTTTAAGCAAAAGGGACAGGGGCGTTGAAGCTTTCTTT. Encoded protein: CASSLSKRDRGVEAFF.

The rearrangement joins TRBV28 to TRBJ1-2, with a weak D call TRBD1 (5 bases). Germline-derived CDR1 and CDR2 are MDHEN and SYDVKM. The CDR3 consists of 17 residues. V was trimmed by 2 bases and J by 1 base, leaving 17 bases between them. CDR3 sequence: CASSLGSGTSFNYGYTF. Written as DNA, the CDR3 is TGTGCCAGCAGTTTAGGATCGGGGACTTCCTTTAACTATGGCTACACCTTC.

V gene TRBV28 combines with J gene TRBJ2-3; tentatively, D is TRBD2 (5 bases). Per the germline V gene, CDR1 is MDHEN and CDR2 is SYDVKM. The V end lost 3 bases, the J end lost 1 base, and 17 bases lay between the germline ends. This CDR3 contains 17 residues. CDR3 region: CASSFISGETGTDTQYF. The CDR3 region has the DNA TGTGCCAGCAGTTTTATCAGTGGGGAGACGGGCACAGATACGCAGTATTTT.

This rearrangement joins TRBV6-5 to TRBJ2-1; D is ambiguous. Deletions cut 4 bases from V and 6 bases from J, with 10 bases between. The CDR3 contains 13 residues. The germline CDR1 and CDR2 sequences are MNHEY and SVGAGI. CDR3 DNA sequence: TGTGCCAGCAGTTCCCGGCAGGCCAATGAGCAGTTCTTC. Encoded protein: CASSSRQANEQFF.

V gene TRBV5-4 combines with J gene TRBJ2-5; the D is unclear. Trimming cost V 0 bases and J 2 bases, with 11 bases left between them. CDR1 and CDR2 from the germline V gene are SGHNT and YYREEE (reference sequence). This CDR3 has 15 amino acids. In DNA, the CDR3 is TGTGCCAGCAGCTTGGGGCGGAAGAGACAAGAGACCCAGTACTTC. This gives the protein CASSLGRKRQETQYF.

The genes are TRBV5-6 and TRBJ2-7; weak D call: TRBD1 (5 bases). CDR3 length: 14 amino acids. Looked up from germline, CDR1 is SGHDT and CDR2 is YYEEEE. The germline V and J ends were trimmed by 0 bases and 1 base, with 8 bases remaining between them. CDR3 DNA: TGTGCCAGCAGCTTGGACAGGTCTTCCTACGAGCAGTACTTC. As protein: CASSLDRSSYEQYF.

The chain employs TRBV6-6 and TRBJ1-2, with 7 bases that match TRBD1. Germline CDR1 and CDR2: MNHNY and SVGAGI (reference sequence). This CDR3 comprises 12 residues. The junction had 4 bases not matched to a gene; V was cut back by 5 bases and J by 7 bases. For the CDR3, the DNA is TGTGCCAGCAGTCCGGGACAGTCTGGCTACACCTTC. Its translation is CASSPGQSGYTF.

V and J are TRBV7-7 and TRBJ2-5; 8 nucleotides line up with TRBD1. The CDR3 runs 13 residues. In germline, CDR1 is SSHAT, CDR2 FNYEAQ (reference sequence). After removal of 5 bases from V and 5 bases from J, the junction contained 4 bases not matched to a gene. The CDR3 DNA is TGTGCCAGCAGCCGGGACAGGTGGGAGACCCAGTACTTC. It codes for CASSRDRWETQYF.

The CDR3 loop is CASSVAAGRAGEQYF. CDR3 bases: TGTGCCAGCAGCGTAGCAGCGGGGAGGGCAGGTGAGCAGTACTTC. The chain joins TRBV9 to TRBJ2-7, with TRBD2 identical over 7 bases. V trimming: 0 bases; J trimming: 7 bases; junction bases outside the gene matches: 10. CDR3 length equals 15 residues. Germline lookup yields CDR1 SGDLS and CDR2 YYNGEE.

The chain links TRBV7-9 to TRBJ2-3; D possibly corresponds to TRBD2 (6 bases). The CDR3 contains 16 residues. The germline CDR1 and CDR2 sequences are SEHNR and FQNEAQ (reference sequence). V was shortened by 1 base and J by 1 base, with 12 bases between the two germline ends. CDR3 sequence: CASSLVRDFGTDTQYF. The CDR3 DNA reads as TGTGCCAGCAGCTTAGTCCGGGACTTTGGCACAGATACGCAGTATTTT.

The chain joins TRBV6-4 to TRBJ2-1; tentatively, D is TRBD2 (5 bases). Germline CDR1 and CDR2: MRHNA and SNTAGT. The CDR3 is 14 residues long. The V end was cut by 3 bases, the J end by 9 bases, with 15 bases between. This CDR3 reads CASSEPGLAGEQFF. In nucleotides, the CDR3 is TGTGCCAGCAGTGAACCCGGGCTAGCTGGTGAGCAGTTCTTC.

Only a few counts were recorded for this clone. CDR3 in DNA: TGTGCCAGCAGCCATCTCACTACGGATTCCTACGAGCAGTACTTC. Amino acids: CASSHLTTDSYEQYF. The chain employs TRBV14 and TRBJ2-7; D remains unclear. The CDR3 has 15 amino acids. The germline V gene encodes CDR1 SGHDN and CDR2 FVKESK. The V and J ends lost 3 bases and 1 base respectively, with 13 bases between them.

CDR3 protein: CASSHSSGGLDEQYF. The CDR3 DNA follows: TGCGCCAGCAGTCACTCCAGCGGGGGCTTAGACGAGCAGTACTTC. This sequence joins TRBV23-1 and TRBJ2-7, with TRBD2 matching over 8 bases. TRBV23-1 is treated as an ORF (open reading frame) with a function not yet certain. Trimming removed 3 bases from V and 5 bases from J; junction bases left unmatched: 9. The CDR3 length is 15 residues.

This clone occurred once. The rearrangement uses TRBV19 and TRBJ2-7; D might be TRBD1 (6 bases). The CDR3 is 11 residues long. The germline V gene encodes CDR1 LNHDA and CDR2 SQIVND (reference sequence). V lost 5 bases and J lost 6, with 8 bases in between. This CDR3 is CASSSRGEQYF. The DNA of the CDR3 is TGTGCCAGTAGTTCCAGGGGCGAGCAGTACTTC.

This clone appeared a few times. This chain connects TRBV19 to TRBJ1-2; D is undetermined. The CDR3 sequence is 16 residues long. The germline V gene encodes CDR1 LNHDA and CDR2 SQIVND (reference sequence). Trimming stripped 1 base from V and 0 bases from J, with 12 bases between. In nucleotides, the CDR3 is TGTGCCAGTAGTATAGTCGAGGGATCGGCTAACTATGGCTACACCTTC. Its translation: CASSIVEGSANYGYTF. Full variable domain (missing parts from reference TRBV19 and TRBJ1-2): DGGITQSPKYLFRKEGQNVTLSCEQNLNHDAMYWYRQDPGQGLRLIYYSQIVNDFQKGDIAEGYSVSREKKESFPLTVTSAQKNPTAFYLCASSIVEGSANYGYTFGSGTRLTVV.

This clone occurred a few times. This sequence joins TRBV5-1 and TRBJ2-5, with TRBD2 matching 7 bases. Germline V gene lookup returns CDR1 SGHRS and CDR2 YFSETQ. J lost 7 bases, V lost 6 bases, and 12 bases had no gene match. The CDR3 spans 14 residues. The chain's CDR3 is CASTLGGDTLTQYF. In DNA form, the CDR3 reads TGCGCCAGCACCCTGGGGGGGGATACCCTGACCCAGTACTTC. Full variable domain (rest looked up from reference TRBV5-1 and TRBJ2-5): KAGVTQTPRYLIKTRGQQVTLSCSPISGHRSVSWYQQTPGQGLQFLFEYFSETQRNKGNFPGRFSGRQFSNSRSEMNVSTLELGDSALYLCASTLGGDTLTQYFGPGTRLLVL.

This chain joins TRBV2 and TRBJ2-5; 7 nucleotides match TRBD2. The CDR3 sequence is 13 residues long. From germline, CDR1 is SNHLY and CDR2 FYNNEI. The V segment lost 8 bases and the J segment 3 bases; nucleotides outside the gene matches: 6. CDR3 DNA sequence: TGTGCCAGCGTAAGGGCGGGGGAAGAGACCCAGTACTTC. Protein: CASVRAGEETQYF.